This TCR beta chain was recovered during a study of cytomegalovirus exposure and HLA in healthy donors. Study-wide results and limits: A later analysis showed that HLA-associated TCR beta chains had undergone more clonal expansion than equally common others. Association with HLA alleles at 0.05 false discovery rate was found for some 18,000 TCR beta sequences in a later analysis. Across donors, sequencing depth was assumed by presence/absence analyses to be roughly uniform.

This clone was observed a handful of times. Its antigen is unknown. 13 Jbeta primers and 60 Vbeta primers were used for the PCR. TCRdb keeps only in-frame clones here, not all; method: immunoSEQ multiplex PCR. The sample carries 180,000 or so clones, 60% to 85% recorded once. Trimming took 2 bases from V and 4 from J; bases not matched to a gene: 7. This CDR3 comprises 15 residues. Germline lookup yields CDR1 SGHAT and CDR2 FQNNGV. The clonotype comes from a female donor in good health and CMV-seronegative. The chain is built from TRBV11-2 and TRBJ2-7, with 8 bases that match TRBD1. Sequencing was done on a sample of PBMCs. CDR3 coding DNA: TGTGCCAGCAGCTTATTGACAGGGGAAGGGTACGAGCAGTACTTC. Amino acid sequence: CASSLLTGEGYEQYF.